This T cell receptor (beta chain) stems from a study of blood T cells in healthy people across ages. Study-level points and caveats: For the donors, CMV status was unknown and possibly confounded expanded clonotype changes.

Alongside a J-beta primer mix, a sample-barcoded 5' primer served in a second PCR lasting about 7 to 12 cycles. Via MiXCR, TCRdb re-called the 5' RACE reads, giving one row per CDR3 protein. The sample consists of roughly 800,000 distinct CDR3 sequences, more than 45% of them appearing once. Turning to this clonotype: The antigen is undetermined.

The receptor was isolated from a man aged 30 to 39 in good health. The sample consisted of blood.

This CDR3 is CASSPLGQFYEQYF. Written as DNA, the CDR3 is TGTGCCAGCTCACCGTTGGGACAGTTCTACGAGCAGTACTTC. The rearrangement joins TRBV18 to TRBJ2-4; 7 bases are a match to TRBD1. Near its end, the DNA agrees better with TRBJ2-7, so the J call may be wrong. Germline V gene data show CDR1 as KGHSH and CDR2 as LQKENI. The CDR3 spans 14 residues.